The 26 T cell receptor beta chains in this list originate from one sample, sequenced in a study of blood T cell repertoires in COVID-19. Some clones are missing from TCRdb's copy, which holds only in-frame ones; the method was immunoSEQ multiplex PCR. The profile shows a few hundred thousand clones, 89% of them singletons. The sample was peripheral blood. Receptors were obtained from a woman in her 40s who had recovered from COVID-19.

The J gene is TRBJ1-2, the V gene TRBV11-3, with 9 positions matching TRBD1. The CDR3 runs to 16 residues. Trimming removed 4 bases from V and 2 bases from J; junction bases left unmatched: 8. CDR1 and CDR2 from the germline V gene are SGHNT and YENEEA. This CDR3 is CASSSSGTGKNYGYTF. CDR3 sequence (DNA): TGTGCCAGCAGCTCCTCCGGGACAGGGAAAAACTATGGCTACACCTTC.

The chain links TRBV7-2 to TRBJ2-7; D is possibly TRBD2 (6 bases). There are 16 residues in the CDR3. The germline CDR1 and CDR2 sequences are SGHTA and FQGNSA. Trimming stripped 5 bases from V and 5 bases from J, with 22 bases between. CDR3 region: CASSPMDSPAGHEQYF. The CDR3 DNA is TGTGCCAGCAGCCCGATGGACTCCCCCGCGGGGCACGAGCAGTACTTC.

The chain has TRBV5-1 and TRBJ2-2, with TRBD2 as a possible D gene (6 bases). Looked up from germline, CDR1 is SGHRS and CDR2 is YFSETQ. V gave up 0 bases and J gave up 2 bases, with 8 bases separating them. The CDR3 covers 15 residues. The CDR3 region is CASSLGEVNTGELFF. As DNA, the CDR3 is TGCGCCAGCAGCTTGGGGGAGGTTAACACCGGGGAGCTGTTTTTT.

The chain couples TRBV30 to TRBJ1-5; 8 bases are a match to TRBD1. Germline V lookup: CDR1 GTSNPN, CDR2 SVGIG (reference sequence). This CDR3 spans 14 amino acids. Trimming at V came to 1 base and at J to 1 base, leaving 0 bases not matched to a gene. The CDR3 bases are TGTGCCTGGAGTGGGACAGGGAGCAATCAGCCCCAGCATTTT. This codes for CAWSGTGSNQPQHF.

V is TRBV15 and J is TRBJ2-3; D is undetermined. The CDR3 runs to 13 residues. Germline CDR1 is LNHNV and CDR2 is YYDKDF (reference sequence). V lost 0 bases to trimming and J lost 4 bases, with 5 bases between them. Here the CDR3 reads CATSRDAADTQYF. The CDR3 coding sequence is TGTGCCACCAGCAGAGACGCGGCAGATACGCAGTATTTT.

J is TRBJ2-5 and V is TRBV19, with 9 bases that match TRBD2. This CDR3 contains 14 residues. CDR1 is LNHDA, CDR2 SQIVND, per germline (reference sequence). The V and J ends lost 4 bases and 5 bases, in that order; junction bases with no gene match: 5. The CDR3 nucleotides are TGTGCCAGTAGTACGGCGGGAGGGTGGGAGACCCAGTACTTC. Translating it yields CASSTAGGWETQYF.

The chain recombines TRBV29-1 with TRBJ2-7; the D gene is possibly TRBD2 (6 bases). Germline V lookup: CDR1 SQVTM, CDR2 ANQGSEA. The V end lost 3 bases, the J end lost 1 base, and 13 bases lay between the germline ends. The CDR3 has 14 amino acids. DNA for the CDR3: TGCAGCGTTGAGATAGGGGACTCATCCTACGAGCAGTACTTC. Its protein product is CSVEIGDSSYEQYF.

The chain links TRBV5-4 to TRBJ1-1; TRBD1 aligns across 7 bases. This CDR3 has 14 amino acids. Germline V gene lookup returns CDR1 SGHNT and CDR2 YYREEE (reference sequence). The trim removed 4 bases at V and 3 bases at J, leaving 6 bases unmatched. CDR3 in amino acids: CASSGSTGYTEAFF. Written as DNA, the CDR3 is TGTGCCAGCAGCGGATCGACAGGGTACACTGAAGCTTTCTTT.

The rearrangement uses TRBV6-5 and TRBJ1-2, with 9 bases identical to TRBD1. CDR3 length equals 14 residues. V shed 7 bases, J shed 2 bases, and the junction held 5 bases outside the gene matches. The germline V gene encodes CDR1 MNHEY and CDR2 SVGAGI. CDR3 protein: CASNLGQGNYGYTF. The CDR3 region has the DNA TGTGCCAGCAACCTCGGACAGGGGAACTATGGCTACACCTTC.

The chain recombines TRBV19 with TRBJ2-2; D gene unclear. Looked up from germline, CDR1 is LNHDA and CDR2 is SQIVND (reference sequence). The CDR3 has 14 amino acids. Trimming took 3 bases from V and 1 from J, leaving 6 bases between them. CDR3 sequence reads: CASSIVQNTGELFF. CDR3 in DNA: TGTGCCAGTAGTATTGTACAGAACACCGGGGAGCTGTTTTTT. The variable domain in full, completed from reference TRBV19 and TRBJ2-2, reads DGGITQSPKYLFRKEGQNVTLSCEQNLNHDAMYWYRQDPGQGLRLIYYSQIVNDFQKGDIAEGYSVSREKKESFPLTVTSAQKNPTAFYLCASSIVQNTGELFFGEGSRLTVL.

The chain uses TRBV7-9 and TRBJ2-1; 11 bases match TRBD2. This CDR3 is 17 amino acids long. Unmatched junction bases numbered 11, after V lost 4 bases and J lost 6 bases. CDR1 and CDR2 from the germline V gene are SEHNR and FQNEAQ (reference sequence). The CDR3 DNA reads TGTGCCAGCAGCTCCACAACTCTAGCGGGAGGATTCAATGAGCAGTTCTTC. It encodes CASSSTTLAGGFNEQFF.

The rearrangement links TRBV19 to TRBJ2-1, with TRBD2 identical over 7 bases. The germline gives CDR1 LNHDA, CDR2 SQIVND (reference sequence). This CDR3 comprises 15 residues. The junction had 6 bases not matched to a gene; V was cut back by 4 bases and J by 3 bases. The CDR3: CASSKKREGYNEQFF. As DNA, the CDR3 is TGTGCCAGTAGTAAGAAGCGGGAAGGCTACAATGAGCAGTTCTTC. Together with reference TRBV19 and TRBJ2-1, the CDR3 gives the full variable domain: DGGITQSPKYLFRKEGQNVTLSCEQNLNHDAMYWYRQDPGQGLRLIYYSQIVNDFQKGDIAEGYSVSREKKESFPLTVTSAQKNPTAFYLCASSKKREGYNEQFFGPGTRLTVL.

The V gene is TRBV3-1 (or the pseudogene TRBV3-2), the J gene TRBJ2-2; the match to TRBD2 covers 15 bases. CDR3 length: 18 amino acids. The germline V gene encodes CDR1 LGHDT and CDR2 YNNKEL (reference sequence). Unmatched junction bases numbered 3, after V lost 4 bases and J lost 0 bases. CDR3 coding DNA: TGTGCCAGCAGCCCGGGACTAGCGGGAGGTTCGAACACCGGGGAGCTGTTTTTT. It is translated as CASSPGLAGGSNTGELFF.

This clone was observed a handful of times. This chain connects TRBV7-6 to TRBJ2-2; the match to TRBD2 covers 8 bases. Trimming at V came to 1 base and at J to 6 bases, leaving 10 bases not matched to a gene. In germline, CDR1 is SGHVS, CDR2 FNYEAQ. The CDR3 has 17 residues. In DNA form, the CDR3 reads TGTGCCAGCAGCTTAGTTCAGCGGGAGTTGTCCCCCGGGGAGCTGTTTTTT. Protein product: CASSLVQRELSPGELFF.

The CDR3 spells CASSSRYEQYF. Here the CDR3 DNA reads TGTGCCAGCAGCTCCCGCTACGAGCAGTACTTC. The chain joins TRBV11-2 to TRBJ2-7; D is ambiguous. V was cut by 4 bases and J by 3 bases, with 4 bases left in between. Germline lookup yields CDR1 SGHAT and CDR2 FQNNGV. The CDR3 is 11 residues long.

This chain connects TRBV19 to TRBJ2-5; 8 nucleotides match TRBD2. The CDR3 consists of 14 residues. Germline CDR1 reads LNHDA; CDR2 reads SQIVND (reference sequence). J gave up 4 bases and V 1 base, and 2 bases lay outside the gene matches. Here the CDR3 reads CASSIVSGRETQYF. The DNA for the CDR3 is TGTGCCAGTAGTATAGTAAGCGGGAGAGAGACCCAGTACTTC.

This chain links TRBV6-5 with TRBJ1-4, with 7 bases that match TRBD1. The ends lost 6 bases at V and 11 bases at J; junction bases unmatched: 9. The CDR3 runs 13 residues. The V gene's germline CDR1 is MNHEY and CDR2 SVGAGI. CDR3 residues: CASSGQEIVKLFF. The CDR3 coding sequence is TGTGCCAGCAGCGGACAGGAAATAGTGAAACTGTTTTTT.

This chain links TRBV11-2 with TRBJ2-7; D might be TRBD1 (7 bases). The CDR3 is made up of 14 amino acids. Germline CDR1 SGHAT, CDR2 FQNNGV. V was pared by 10 bases and J by 3 bases, with 19 bases between. CDR3 region: CATSIAGGNYEQYF. In DNA, the CDR3 is TGTGCCACTTCGATCGCAGGGGGGAACTACGAGCAGTACTTC.

The chain employs TRBV7-3 and TRBJ1-6, with D perhaps matching TRBD1 (6 bases). Trimming took off 5 bases at V and 7 bases at J, with 12 bases between the two ends. Per germline, CDR1 SGHTA and CDR2 FQGTGA. The CDR3 loop spans 14 amino acids. CDR3 loop: CASSPTGPNSPLHF. DNA for the CDR3: TGTGCCAGCAGCCCCACAGGGCCCAATTCACCCCTCCACTTT. The variable domain in full, completed from reference TRBV7-3 and TRBJ1-6, reads GAGVSQTPSNKVTEKGKYVELRCDPISGHTALYWYRQSLGQGPEFLIYFQGTGAADDSGLPNDRFFAVRPEGSVSTLKIQRTERGDSAVYLCASSPTGPNSPLHFGNGTRLTVT.

This clone appeared a single time. The gene calls are TRBV19 and TRBJ2-3; a weak D match, TRBD1 (6 bases). Trimming left V 5 bases short and J 2 bases short, with 11 bases between. The CDR3 has 14 residues. The germline gives CDR1 LNHDA, CDR2 SQIVND (reference sequence). The CDR3 loop is CASSVGADTDTQYF. The CDR3 DNA is TGTGCCAGTAGTGTGGGGGCGGACACAGATACGCAGTATTTT.

This chain connects TRBV2 to TRBJ2-5; perhaps TRBD2 as D (6 bases). This CDR3 comprises 15 residues. Germline V lookup: CDR1 SNHLY, CDR2 FYNNEI. V lost 1 base, J lost 1 base, and 10 bases lay in between. In DNA, the CDR3 is TGTGCCAGCAGTGAAGGGGGGGAGGTCCAAGAGACCCAGTACTTC. Translation: CASSEGGEVQETQYF.

The rearrangement uses TRBV7-9 and TRBJ2-7; 7 bases line up with TRBD2. With V trimmed by 5 bases and J by 0 bases, 10 bases remained unmatched. Per the germline V gene, CDR1 is SEHNR and CDR2 is FQNEAQ (reference sequence). The CDR3 is 16 residues long. CDR3 sequence (DNA): TGTGCCAGCAGCGGCGGGAGCGGGGCGATCTCCTACGAGCAGTACTTC. It yields the protein CASSGGSGAISYEQYF.

The chain uses TRBV10-3 and TRBJ2-6; 10 bases are shared with TRBD2. V shed 5 bases and J 0 bases; nucleotides not matched to a gene: 4. The CDR3 totals 17 residues. Germline CDR1 and CDR2: ENHRY and SYGVKD. The CDR3 spells CAISPAGGGSGANVLTF. The CDR3 DNA reads TGTGCCATCAGTCCAGCGGGAGGGGGCTCTGGGGCCAACGTCCTGACTTTC.

The rearrangement joins TRBV7-3 to TRBJ2-1; 12 bases line up with TRBD2. J gave up 4 bases and V 5 bases, and 3 bases lay outside the gene matches. The length of the CDR3 is 15 residues. Germline V CDR1 and CDR2: SGHTA, FQGTGA. The CDR3, as DNA: TGTGCCAGCAGCCGCGGACTAGCGGGGTACAATGAGCAGTTCTTC. This codes for CASSRGLAGYNEQFF.

V gene TRBV19 combines with J gene TRBJ1-2, with 10 bases matching TRBD1. Germline V gene data show CDR1 as LNHDA and CDR2 as SQIVND (reference sequence). The CDR3 extends over 14 amino acids. V was pared by 5 bases and J by 2 bases, with 2 bases of the junction left unmatched. CDR3 amino acids: CASSAGQGNYGYTF. CDR3 coding DNA: TGTGCCAGTAGTGCGGGACAGGGGAACTATGGCTACACCTTC. The whole variable domain, remainder taken from reference TRBV19 and TRBJ1-2, is DGGITQSPKYLFRKEGQNVTLSCEQNLNHDAMYWYRQDPGQGLRLIYYSQIVNDFQKGDIAEGYSVSREKKESFPLTVTSAQKNPTAFYLCASSAGQGNYGYTFGSGTRLTVV.

The chain has TRBV10-3 and TRBJ2-6, with 10 nucleotides matching TRBD2. CDR1 and CDR2 from the germline V gene are ENHRY and SYGVKD. CDR3 size: 17 residues. Trimming took 6 bases from V and 0 from J; bases not matched to a gene: 5. CDR3 DNA: TGTGCCATCAGGGGAGCGGGAGGGGACTCTGGGGCCAACGTCCTGACTTTC. Translated: CAIRGAGGDSGANVLTF.